This TCR beta chain was sequenced in a study of blood T cell repertoires in COVID-19. The data were produced by immunoSEQ multiplex PCR, yet TCRdb's version contains in-frame clones alone and is incomplete. The table lists 220,000 or so clones, around 84% of them singletons. The CDR3 is made up of 18 amino acids. Trimming took 5 bases from V and 4 from J; bases not matched to a gene: 14. Germline V gives CDR1 KGHDR, CDR2 SFDVKD. The chain recombines TRBV24-1 with TRBJ2-2, with 8 bases fitting TRBD2. The TCR sequence derives from a man aged 45 to 65 who had recovered from COVID-19. Sequencing used peripheral blood. CDR3 coding DNA: TGTGCCACCAGTGCCGGCCCCGGGAGGGCCGGGGCCACCGGGGAGCTGTTTTTT. Translating gives CATSAGPGRAGATGELFF.